This T cell receptor beta chain emerged from a study of T-cell reconstitution after alpha-beta-depleted transplantation in children. Study conclusions and caveats: A year post-transplant, T-cell counts and diversity derived mostly from newly produced T cells. Recipient T cells and thymic progenitors that survived gave rise to the high TCRbeta diversity observed at day 60 in some patients. The study reportedly traced alpha-beta T cells about two months after transplant to several hundred expanded graft clones.

Deletions cut 5 bases from V and 8 bases from J, with 9 bases between. The CDR3 runs to 11 residues. CDR1 is MDHEN, CDR2 SYDVKM, per germline. Unique molecular identifiers tagged the TCRbeta library. TCRdb independently ran MiXCR on the PCR reads; one entry per CDR3 protein. The sample lists just over 200,000 distinct CDR3 sequences, around 7.7% occurring once. This clonotype appeared many times. Its specificity is unknown. The receptor was isolated from a male patient aged 2-15 years who had a stem cell transplant for acute myeloid leukemia, so the T cells may come from the graft donor. The sequencing used PBMCs, mostly from graft donor cells, collected 360 days after TCRalphabeta/CD19-depleted stem cell transplant. The genes are TRBV28 and TRBJ1-2; a possible D gene is TRBD1 (5 bases). CDR3 bases: TGTGCCAGCAGTCAACAGGAGGGCTACACCTTC. It encodes CASSQQEGYTF.